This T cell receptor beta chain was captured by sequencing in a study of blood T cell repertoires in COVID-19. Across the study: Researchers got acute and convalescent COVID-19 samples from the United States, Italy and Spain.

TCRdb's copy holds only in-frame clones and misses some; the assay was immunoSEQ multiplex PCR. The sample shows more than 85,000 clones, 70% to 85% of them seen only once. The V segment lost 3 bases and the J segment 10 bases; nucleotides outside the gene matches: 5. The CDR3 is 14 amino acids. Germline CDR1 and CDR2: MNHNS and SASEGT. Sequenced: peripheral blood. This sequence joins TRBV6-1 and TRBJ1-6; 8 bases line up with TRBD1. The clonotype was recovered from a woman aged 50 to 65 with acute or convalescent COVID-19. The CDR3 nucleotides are TGTGCCAGCAGTGAGGACAGGGTCGGATCACCCCTCCACTTT. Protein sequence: CASSEDRVGSPLHF.